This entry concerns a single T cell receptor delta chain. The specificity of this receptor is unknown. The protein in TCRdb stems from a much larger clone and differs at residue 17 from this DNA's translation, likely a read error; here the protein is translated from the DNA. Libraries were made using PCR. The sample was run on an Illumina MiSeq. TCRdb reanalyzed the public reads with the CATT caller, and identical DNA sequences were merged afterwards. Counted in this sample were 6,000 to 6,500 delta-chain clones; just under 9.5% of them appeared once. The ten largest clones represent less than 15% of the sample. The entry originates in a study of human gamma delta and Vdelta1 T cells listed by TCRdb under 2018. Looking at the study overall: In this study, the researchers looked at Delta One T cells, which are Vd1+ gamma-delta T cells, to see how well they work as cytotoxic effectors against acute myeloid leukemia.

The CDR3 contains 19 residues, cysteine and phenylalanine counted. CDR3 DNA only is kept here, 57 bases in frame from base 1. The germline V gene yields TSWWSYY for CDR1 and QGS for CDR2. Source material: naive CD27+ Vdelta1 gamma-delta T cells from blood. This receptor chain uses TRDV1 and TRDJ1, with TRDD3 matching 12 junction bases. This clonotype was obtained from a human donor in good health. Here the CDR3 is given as CALGATLSRTGGYKGKPIF. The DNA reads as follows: TGTGCTCTTGGGGCTACCCTGTCCCGTACTGGGGGATACAAAGGTAAACCCATCTTT.